Presented here are 15 T cell receptor beta chains from one specimen sequenced in a study of T cells in women clearing cervical HPV infection. Measured with immunoSEQ multiplex PCR; TCRdb has only the in-frame clones, and not every one. Its listing shows about 30,000 clones. The sequencing input was blood buffy coat. The receptors originated from a woman between 18 and 75 years old with a cervical HPV16 infection that either progressed to CIN3+ or cleared (not recorded which).

Worth noting for this clone: With the read ending 3 residues before the CDR3 end, the germline J gene is used to fill in that end. The chain combines TRBV2 with TRBJ1-2, with 10 bases aligning to TRBD1. This CDR3 region has 16 residues. J gave up 4 bases and V 6 bases, and 11 bases lay outside the gene matches. Germline V lookup: CDR1 SNHLY, CDR2 FYNNEI. CDR3 region: CASSLPGQGLGYGYTF. CDR3 DNA, as far as it was read: TGTGCCAGCAGCCTCCCGGGACAGGGGCTTGGCTATGGC.

Notes on this clone: The read finishes 3 residues shy of the CDR3 end, and the germline J gene is used to complete it. The rearrangement joins TRBV6-4 to TRBJ2-1; 11 bases line up with TRBD2. Per the germline V gene, CDR1 is MRHNA and CDR2 is SNTAGT. The ends lost 3 bases at V and 6 bases at J; junction bases unmatched: 1. The CDR3 is 14 amino acids. CDR3 sequence: CASSDSGGANEQFF. The part of the CDR3 DNA that was read is TGTGCCAGCAGTGATAGCGGGGGGGCCAATGAG.

For this clone: The CDR3 is cut off 3 residues early in the read; its end comes from the germline J gene. The chain has TRBV20-1 and TRBJ2-1; 9 bases align to TRBD1. This CDR3 is 14 amino acids long. V lost 3 bases to trimming and J lost 9 bases; unmatched junction nucleotides: 9. From germline, CDR1 is DFQATT and CDR2 SNEGSKA (reference sequence). CDR3 in amino acids: CSARRGQGYGEQFF. The CDR3 DNA, read in part, is TGCAGTGCTAGGAGGGGACAGGGATACGGTGAG.

A word on this clone: The CDR3 end is not reached by the read, which stops 3 residues before it; the germline J gene fills it in. The genes are TRBV5-5 and TRBJ2-5; the D gene is possibly TRBD2 (5 bases). Germline CDR1 and CDR2: SGHKS and YYEKEE (reference sequence). The CDR3 contains 13 residues. V was pared by 4 bases and J by 6 bases, with 13 bases between. The CDR3 loop reads CASSIGLGKTQYF. The sequenced CDR3 bases are TGTGCCAGCAGCATAGGACTCGGGAAGACC.

CDR3 protein: CASKKGRTGEFNEQFF. The CDR3 DNA, read in part, is TGTGCCAGCAAAAAAGGGCGGACAGGGGAGTTTAATGAG. The chain recombines TRBV2 with TRBJ2-1; TRBD1 matches 9 bases. With the read ending 3 residues before the CDR3 end, the germline J gene is used to fill in that end. The ends lost 7 bases at V and 7 bases at J; junction bases unmatched: 14. CDR1 and CDR2 from the germline V gene are SNHLY and FYNNEI. The CDR3 consists of 16 residues.

To note about this clone: The read terminates 3 residues before the CDR3 end, so the remaining end is supplied by the germline J gene. The chain recombines TRBV28 with TRBJ2-3; perhaps TRBD2 as D (6 bases). Trimming removed 7 bases from V and 2 bases from J, with 10 bases in between. CDR1 MDHEN and CDR2 SYDVKM come from the germline V gene. The CDR3 totals 13 residues. The covered CDR3 bases are TGTGCCAGCACCAGGACTATCACAGATACG. Amino acid sequence: CASTRTITDT. The full CDR3 protein reads CASTRTITDTQYF.

In regard to this clone: Read sequence stops 3 residues before the CDR3 end, and the germline J gene provides the missing end. The chain couples TRBV5-1 to TRBJ2-7; 8 bases line up with TRBD1. The germline CDR1 and CDR2 sequences are SGHRS and YFSETQ. This CDR3 contains 15 residues. After removal of 4 bases from V and 6 bases from J, the junction contained 12 bases not matched to a gene. The CDR3 sequence is CASSPNGQGVTEQYF. The sequenced part of the CDR3 DNA is TGCGCCAGCAGCCCAAACGGACAGGGTGTCACCGAG.

Of note for this clone: The observed sequence ends 3 residues before the CDR3 terminus, with the missing tail filled in from the germline J gene. The genes are TRBV12-3 or TRBV12-4 and TRBJ2-3; no clear D gene. The V gene lost 8 bases and the J gene lost 5 bases, with 8 bases spanning the gap. This CDR3 has 11 residues. The CDR3 DNA, read in part, is TGTGCCAGCCTCCTAGGAGATACG. Amino acids: CASLLGDT. The full CDR3 sequence reads CASLLGDTQYF.

As to this clone: The CDR3 extends 3 residues past the end of the read, so its final part is completed from the germline J gene. This rearrangement joins TRBV6-2 or TRBV6-3 to TRBJ2-2; 9 bases are shared with TRBD2. The CDR3 contains 17 residues. Trimming at V came to 5 bases and at J to 2 bases, leaving 9 bases not matched to a gene. Looked up from germline, CDR1 is MNHEY and CDR2 is SVGEGT. This CDR3 reads CASSPSGGPYNTGELFF. CDR3 bases read: TGTGCCAGCAGTCCCAGCGGGGGGCCTTATAACACCGGGGAG.

Of note for this clone: The sequence runs out 3 residues before the end of the CDR3; the remainder is reconstructed from the germline J gene. V is TRBV5-5 and J is TRBJ1-2; tentatively, D is TRBD1 (6 bases). V gave up 5 bases and J gave up 2 bases, with 10 bases separating them. Germline CDR1 SGHKS, CDR2 YYEKEE (reference sequence). This CDR3 has 13 residues. The sequenced part of the CDR3 DNA is TGTGCCAGCAGTTCAGGACAGAACTATGGC. Residues: CASSSGQNYG. The whole CDR3 sequence reads CASSSGQNYGYTF. Full variable domain (outside the CDR3, taken from reference TRBV5-5 and TRBJ1-2): DAGVTQSPTHLIKTRGQQVTLRCSPISGHKSVSWYQQVLGQGPQFIFQYYEKEERGRGNFPDRFSARQFPNYSSELNVNALLLGDSALYLCASSSGQNYGYTFGSGTRLTVV.

With regard to this clone: The read ends 3 residues shy of where the CDR3 ends; the end is completed using the germline J gene. The rearrangement links TRBV20-1 to TRBJ2-7; D unresolved. This CDR3 region has 14 residues. Germline V gene sequence: CDR1 DFQATT, CDR2 SNEGSKA (reference sequence). The V and J ends lost 0 bases and 0 bases respectively, with 9 bases between them. The CDR3 is CSARDNSNSYEQYF. The sequenced CDR3 bases are TGCAGTGCTAGAGATAACAGCAACTCCTACGAG.

On this clone: Its ends do not fully match the called genes, so a read error is possible. From the germline J gene comes the end of the CDR3, since the read stops 3 residues before it. The chain employs TRBV19 and TRBJ2-3, with TRBD2 as a possible D gene (6 bases). From germline, CDR1 is LNHDA and CDR2 SQIVND (reference sequence). The CDR3 totals 15 residues. CDR3 in amino acids: CASSLDGGRTDTQYF. The CDR3 bases that were read are TGTGCCAGTAGTTTAGACGGGGGTCGCACAGATACG.

Comments on this clone: The read gets to within 3 residues of the CDR3 end, and the germline J gene fills in the rest. This chain joins TRBV7-2 and TRBJ2-7; no definite D call. Germline loops: CDR1 SGHTA, CDR2 FQGNSA. Trimming pared 5 bases from V and 5 bases from J, leaving 19 bases between. This CDR3 comprises 15 residues. The sequenced part of the CDR3 DNA is TGTGCCAGCAGCCCAAGGTTGGGCCGATCGGACGAG. Amino acid sequence: CASSPRLGRSDE. In full, the CDR3 reads CASSPRLGRSDEQYF.

Note on this clone: The CDR3 is cut off 3 residues early in the read; its end comes from the germline J gene. This rearrangement joins TRBV29-1 to TRBJ2-1; D gene uncertain. Per the germline V gene, CDR1 is SQVTM and CDR2 is ANQGSEA. CDR3 length equals 10 residues. V dropped 4 bases and J dropped 7 bases, with 5 bases sitting between them. CDR3 DNA (partial): TGCAGCGTTGGCAGGAATGAG. This translates into CSVGRNE. The CDR3 in full is CSVGRNEQFF.

As to this clone: The CDR3 end is not reached by the read, which stops 3 residues before it; the germline J gene fills it in. This rearrangement joins TRBV6-2 or TRBV6-3 to TRBJ2-5, with TRBD1 matching over 9 bases. The ends lost 0 bases at V and 5 bases at J; junction bases unmatched: 7. CDR1 is MNHEY, CDR2 SVGEGT, per germline. This CDR3 is built from 16 residues. The CDR3 bases that were read are TGTGCCAGCAGTTACTCGGACAGGGGATTTGGGGAGACC. Its translation is CASSYSDRGFGET. The full CDR3 is CASSYSDRGFGETQYF.